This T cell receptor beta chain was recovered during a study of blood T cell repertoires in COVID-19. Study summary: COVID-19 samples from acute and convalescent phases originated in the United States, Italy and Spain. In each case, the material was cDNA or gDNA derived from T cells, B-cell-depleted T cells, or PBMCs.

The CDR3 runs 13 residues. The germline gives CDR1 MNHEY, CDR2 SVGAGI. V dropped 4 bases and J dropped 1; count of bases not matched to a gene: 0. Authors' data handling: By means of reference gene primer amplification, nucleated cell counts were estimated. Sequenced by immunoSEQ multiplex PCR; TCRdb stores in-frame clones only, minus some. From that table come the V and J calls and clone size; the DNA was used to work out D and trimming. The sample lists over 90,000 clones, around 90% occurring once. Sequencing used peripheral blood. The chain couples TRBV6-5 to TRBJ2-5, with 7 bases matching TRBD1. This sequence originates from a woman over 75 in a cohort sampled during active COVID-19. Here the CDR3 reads CASSWDSQETQYF. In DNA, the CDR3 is TGTGCCAGCAGTTGGGACAGCCAAGAGACCCAGTACTTC.